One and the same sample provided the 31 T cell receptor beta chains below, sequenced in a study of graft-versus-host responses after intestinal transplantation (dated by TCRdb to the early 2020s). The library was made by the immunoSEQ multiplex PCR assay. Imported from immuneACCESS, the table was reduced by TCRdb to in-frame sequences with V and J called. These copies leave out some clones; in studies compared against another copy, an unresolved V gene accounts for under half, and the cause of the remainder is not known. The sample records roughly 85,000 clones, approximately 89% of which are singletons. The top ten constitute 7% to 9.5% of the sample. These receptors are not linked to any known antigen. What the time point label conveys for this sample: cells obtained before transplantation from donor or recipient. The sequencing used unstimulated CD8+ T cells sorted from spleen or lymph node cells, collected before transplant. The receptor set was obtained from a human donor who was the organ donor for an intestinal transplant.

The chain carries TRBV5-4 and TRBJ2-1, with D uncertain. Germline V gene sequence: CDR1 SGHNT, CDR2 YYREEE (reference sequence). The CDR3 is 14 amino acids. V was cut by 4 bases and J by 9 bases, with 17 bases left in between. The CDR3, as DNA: TGTGCCAGCAGCCGATGGACCTACGGCATTGAGCAGTTCTTC. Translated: CASSRWTYGIEQFF.

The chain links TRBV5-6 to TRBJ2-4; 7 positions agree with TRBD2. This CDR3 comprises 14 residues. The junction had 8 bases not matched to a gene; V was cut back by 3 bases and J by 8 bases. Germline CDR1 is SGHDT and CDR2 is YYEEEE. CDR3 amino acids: CASSYTPGRDIQYF. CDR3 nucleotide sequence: TGTGCCAGCAGCTACACCCCGGGGAGGGACATTCAGTACTTC.

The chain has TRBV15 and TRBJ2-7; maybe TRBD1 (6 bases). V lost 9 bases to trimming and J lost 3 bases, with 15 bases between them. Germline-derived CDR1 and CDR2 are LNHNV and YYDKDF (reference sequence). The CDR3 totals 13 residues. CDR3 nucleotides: TGTGCCACAACACAGGGATTTGACTACGAGCAGTACTTC. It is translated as CATTQGFDYEQYF.

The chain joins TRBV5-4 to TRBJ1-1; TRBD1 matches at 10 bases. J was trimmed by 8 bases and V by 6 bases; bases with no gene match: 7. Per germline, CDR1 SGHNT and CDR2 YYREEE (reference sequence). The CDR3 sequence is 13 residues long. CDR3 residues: CASIFEGQGEAFF. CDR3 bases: TGTGCCAGCATCTTTGAGGGACAGGGGGAAGCTTTCTTT.

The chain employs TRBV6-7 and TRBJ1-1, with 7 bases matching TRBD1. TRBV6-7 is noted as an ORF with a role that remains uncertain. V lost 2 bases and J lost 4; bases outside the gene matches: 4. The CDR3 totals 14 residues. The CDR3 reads CASSYTKGATEAFF. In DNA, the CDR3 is TGTGCCAGCAGTTACACAAAGGGGGCCACTGAAGCTTTCTTT.

The CDR3 bases are TGTGCCACCAGCACGAGGCAGGGGGCAGGAGGCTACACCTTC. Its translation is CATSTRQGAGGYTF. The rearrangement joins TRBV15 to TRBJ1-2; 8 bases align to TRBD1. Germline V gene data show CDR1 as LNHNV and CDR2 as YYDKDF (reference sequence). The CDR3 is made up of 14 amino acids. Trimming removed 4 bases from V and 8 bases from J; junction bases left unmatched: 9. Full variable domain (remainder filled in from reference TRBV15 and TRBJ1-2): DAMVIQNPRYQVTQFGKPVTLSCSQTLNHNVMYWYQQKSSQAPKLLFHYYDKDFNNEADTPDNFQSRRPNTSFCFLDIRSPGLGDTAMYLCATSTRQGAGGYTFGSGTRLTVV.

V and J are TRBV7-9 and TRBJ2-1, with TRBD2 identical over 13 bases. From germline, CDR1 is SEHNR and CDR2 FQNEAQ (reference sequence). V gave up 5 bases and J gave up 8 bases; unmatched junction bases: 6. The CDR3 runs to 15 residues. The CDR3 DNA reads TGTGCCAGCAGCGCGGGGACTAGCGGGAACCATGAGCAGTTCTTC. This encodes CASSAGTSGNHEQFF.

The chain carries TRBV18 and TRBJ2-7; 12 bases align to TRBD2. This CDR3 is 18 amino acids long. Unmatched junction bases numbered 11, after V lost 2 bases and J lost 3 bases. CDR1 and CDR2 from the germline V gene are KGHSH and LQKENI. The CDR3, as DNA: TGTGCCAGCTCACCAAAAGGCCTAGCGGGGGGGCCCCTCTACGAGCAGTACTTC. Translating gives CASSPKGLAGGPLYEQYF. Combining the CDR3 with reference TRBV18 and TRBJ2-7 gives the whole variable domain NAGVMQNPRHLVRRRGQEARLRCSPMKGHSHVYWYRQLPEEGLKFMVYLQKENIIDESGMPKERFSAEFPKEGPSILRIQQVVRGDSAAYFCASSPKGLAGGPLYEQYFGPGTRLTVT.

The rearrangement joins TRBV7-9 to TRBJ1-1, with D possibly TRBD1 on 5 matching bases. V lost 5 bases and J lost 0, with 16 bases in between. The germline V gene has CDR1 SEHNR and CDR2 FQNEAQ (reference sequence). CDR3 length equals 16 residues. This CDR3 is CASSPQRPTVNTEAFF. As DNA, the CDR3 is TGTGCCAGCAGCCCCCAACGACCGACAGTGAACACTGAAGCTTTCTTT. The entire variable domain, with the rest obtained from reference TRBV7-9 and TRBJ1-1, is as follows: DTGVSQNPRHKITKRGQNVTFRCDPISEHNRLYWYRQTLGQGPEFLTYFQNEAQLEKSRLLSDRFSAERPKGSFSTLEIQRTEQGDSAMYLCASSPQRPTVNTEAFFGQGTRLTVV.

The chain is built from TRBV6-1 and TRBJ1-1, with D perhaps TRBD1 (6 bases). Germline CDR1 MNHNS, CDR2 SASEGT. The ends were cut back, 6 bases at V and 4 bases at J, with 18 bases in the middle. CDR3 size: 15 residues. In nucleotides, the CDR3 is TGTGCCAGCAGCGACCCAGTACAGGGCGGCACTGAAGCTTTCTTT. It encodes CASSDPVQGGTEAFF.

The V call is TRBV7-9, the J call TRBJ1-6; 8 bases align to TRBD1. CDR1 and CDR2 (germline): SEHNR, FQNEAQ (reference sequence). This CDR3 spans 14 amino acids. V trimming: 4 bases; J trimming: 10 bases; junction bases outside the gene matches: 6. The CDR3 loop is CASSSTGGDSPLHF. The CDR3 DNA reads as TGTGCCAGCAGCTCCACAGGGGGTGACTCACCCCTCCACTTT.

CDR3 sequence reads: CASSLDRGPYEQYF. DNA of the CDR3: TGTGCCAGCAGCTTAGACCGCGGGCCCTACGAGCAGTACTTC. The rearrangement uses TRBV7-6 and TRBJ2-7, with a weak D call TRBD2 (5 bases). Per the germline V gene, CDR1 is SGHVS and CDR2 is FNYEAQ. The CDR3 runs 14 residues. The V gene lost 1 base and the J gene lost 2 bases, with 9 bases spanning the gap.

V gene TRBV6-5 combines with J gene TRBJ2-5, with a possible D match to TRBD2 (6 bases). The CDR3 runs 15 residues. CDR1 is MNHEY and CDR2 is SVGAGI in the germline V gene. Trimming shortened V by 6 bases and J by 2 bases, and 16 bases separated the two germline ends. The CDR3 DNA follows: TGTGCCAGCAGCCCGGGACTGAGCGCACAAGAGACCCAGTACTTC. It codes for CASSPGLSAQETQYF.

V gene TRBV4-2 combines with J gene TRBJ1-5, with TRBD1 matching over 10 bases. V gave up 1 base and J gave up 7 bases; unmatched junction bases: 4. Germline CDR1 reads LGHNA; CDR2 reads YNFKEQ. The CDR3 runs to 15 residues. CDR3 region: CASSQAGTGDQPQHF. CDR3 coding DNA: TGTGCCAGCAGCCAAGCCGGGACAGGGGACCAGCCCCAGCATTTT.

The CDR3 here is CASSPWNEGGTEQYF. Written as DNA, the CDR3 is TGCGCCAGCAGCCCTTGGAACGAAGGAGGGACCGAGCAGTACTTC. The gene calls are TRBV4-1 and TRBJ2-7; D is possibly TRBD2 (6 bases). The germline V and J ends were trimmed by 4 bases and 6 bases, with 19 bases remaining between them. Germline V gene lookup returns CDR1 MGHRA and CDR2 YSYEKL. This CDR3 contains 15 residues.

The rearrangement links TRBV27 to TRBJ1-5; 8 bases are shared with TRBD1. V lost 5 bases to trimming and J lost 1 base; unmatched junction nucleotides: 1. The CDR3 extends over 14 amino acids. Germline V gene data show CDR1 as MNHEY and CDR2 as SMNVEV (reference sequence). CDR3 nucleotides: TGTGCCAGCAGTCACAGGGGGAGCAATCAGCCCCAGCATTTT. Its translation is CASSHRGSNQPQHF.

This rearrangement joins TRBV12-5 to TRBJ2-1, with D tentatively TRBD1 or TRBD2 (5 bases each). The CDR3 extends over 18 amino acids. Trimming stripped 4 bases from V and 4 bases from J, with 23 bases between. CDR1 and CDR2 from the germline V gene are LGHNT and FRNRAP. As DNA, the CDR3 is TGTGCTAGTGGTTCGCAAGGGACGCCGGAGAAAGGTTACAATGAGCAGTTCTTC. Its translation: CASGSQGTPEKGYNEQFF.

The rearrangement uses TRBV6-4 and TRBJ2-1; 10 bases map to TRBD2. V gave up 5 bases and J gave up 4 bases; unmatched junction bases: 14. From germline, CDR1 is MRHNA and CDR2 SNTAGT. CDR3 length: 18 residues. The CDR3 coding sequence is TGTGCCAGCAGTACCAACCAGGAGGGGACTAGCGCTTACAATGAGCAGTTCTTC. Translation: CASSTNQEGTSAYNEQFF.

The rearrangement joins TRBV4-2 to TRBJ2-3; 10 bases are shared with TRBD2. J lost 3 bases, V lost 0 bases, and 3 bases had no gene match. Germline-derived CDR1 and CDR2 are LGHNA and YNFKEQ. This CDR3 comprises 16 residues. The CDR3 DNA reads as TGTGCCAGCAGCCAAGATATGGGACTAGCGACAGATACGCAGTATTTT. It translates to CASSQDMGLATDTQYF.

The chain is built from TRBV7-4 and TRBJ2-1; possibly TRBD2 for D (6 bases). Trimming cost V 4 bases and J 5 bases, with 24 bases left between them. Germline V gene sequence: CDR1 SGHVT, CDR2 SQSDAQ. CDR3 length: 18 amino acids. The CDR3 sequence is CASSSTGGDQKKDNEQFF. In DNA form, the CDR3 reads TGTGCCAGCAGCTCCACGGGCGGGGACCAAAAGAAAGACAATGAGCAGTTCTTC.

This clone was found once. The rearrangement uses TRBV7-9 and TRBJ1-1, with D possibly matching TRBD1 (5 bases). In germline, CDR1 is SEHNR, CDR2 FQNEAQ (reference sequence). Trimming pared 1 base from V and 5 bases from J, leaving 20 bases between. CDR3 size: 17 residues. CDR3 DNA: TGTGCCAGCAGCTTAGATGGGTGGGGACTCTTGGGGACTGAAGCTTTCTTT. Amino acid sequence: CASSLDGWGLLGTEAFF.

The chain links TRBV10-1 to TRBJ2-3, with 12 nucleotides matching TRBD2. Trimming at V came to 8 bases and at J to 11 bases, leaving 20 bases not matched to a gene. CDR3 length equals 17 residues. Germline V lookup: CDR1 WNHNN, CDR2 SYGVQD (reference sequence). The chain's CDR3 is CASPRTSGTPYLSMQYF. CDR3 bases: TGCGCCAGCCCTCGGACTAGCGGGACCCCCTATCTATCCATGCAGTATTTT.

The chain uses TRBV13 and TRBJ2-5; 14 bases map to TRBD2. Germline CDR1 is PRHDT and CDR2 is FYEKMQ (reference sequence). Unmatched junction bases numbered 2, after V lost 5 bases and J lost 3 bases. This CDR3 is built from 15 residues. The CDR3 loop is CASSVTSGGEETQYF. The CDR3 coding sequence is TGTGCCAGCAGCGTGACTAGCGGGGGGGAAGAGACCCAGTACTTC.

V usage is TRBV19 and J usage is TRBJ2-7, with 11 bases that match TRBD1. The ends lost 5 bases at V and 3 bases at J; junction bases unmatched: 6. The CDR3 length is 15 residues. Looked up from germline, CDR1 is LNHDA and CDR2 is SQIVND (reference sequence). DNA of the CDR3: TGTGCCAGTAGTCCCGGACAGGGGGCATTCTACGAGCAGTACTTC. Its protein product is CASSPGQGAFYEQYF.

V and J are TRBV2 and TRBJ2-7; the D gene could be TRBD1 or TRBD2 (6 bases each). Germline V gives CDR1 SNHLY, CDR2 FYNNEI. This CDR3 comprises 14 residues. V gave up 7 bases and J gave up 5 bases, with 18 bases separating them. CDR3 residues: CASISRGAADEQYF. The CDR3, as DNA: TGTGCCAGCATTAGTAGGGGGGCCGCGGACGAGCAGTACTTC.

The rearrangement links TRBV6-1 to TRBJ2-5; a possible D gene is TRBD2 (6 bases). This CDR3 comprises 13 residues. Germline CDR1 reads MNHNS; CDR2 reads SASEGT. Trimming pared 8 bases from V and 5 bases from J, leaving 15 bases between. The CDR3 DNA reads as TGTGCCAGCGTGCGGGGATTTGAGGAGACCCAGTACTTC. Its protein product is CASVRGFEETQYF.

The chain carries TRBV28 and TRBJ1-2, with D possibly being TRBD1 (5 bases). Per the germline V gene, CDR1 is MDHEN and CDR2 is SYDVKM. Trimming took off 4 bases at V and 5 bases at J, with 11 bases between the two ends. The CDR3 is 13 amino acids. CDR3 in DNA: TGTGCCAGCAGTTGGCGGGACGGGTATGGCTACACCTTC. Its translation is CASSWRDGYGYTF.

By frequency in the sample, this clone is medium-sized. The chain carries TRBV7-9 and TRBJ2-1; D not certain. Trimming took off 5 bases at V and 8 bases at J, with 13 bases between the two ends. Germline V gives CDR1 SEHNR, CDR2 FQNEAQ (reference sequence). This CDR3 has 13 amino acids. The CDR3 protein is CASSTALDHEQFF. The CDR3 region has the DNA TGTGCCAGCAGCACGGCTCTCGACCATGAGCAGTTCTTC.

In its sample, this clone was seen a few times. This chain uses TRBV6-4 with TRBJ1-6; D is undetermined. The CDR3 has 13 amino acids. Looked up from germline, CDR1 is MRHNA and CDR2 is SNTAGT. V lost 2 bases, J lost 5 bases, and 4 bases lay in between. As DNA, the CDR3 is TGTGCCAGCAGTGACAGGGATAATTCACCCCTCCACTTT. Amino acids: CASSDRDNSPLHF.

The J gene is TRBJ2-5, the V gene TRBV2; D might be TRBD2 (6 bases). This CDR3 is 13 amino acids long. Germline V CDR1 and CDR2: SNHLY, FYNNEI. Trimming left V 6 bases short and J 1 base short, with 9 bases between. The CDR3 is CASREGLQETQYF. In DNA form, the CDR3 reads TGTGCCAGCAGAGAGGGACTCCAAGAGACCCAGTACTTC.

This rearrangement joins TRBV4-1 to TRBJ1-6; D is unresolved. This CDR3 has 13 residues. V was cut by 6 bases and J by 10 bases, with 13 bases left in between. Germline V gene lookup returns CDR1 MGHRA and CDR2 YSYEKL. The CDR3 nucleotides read TGCGCCAGCAGTTCTTCCCCGGGGTCACCCCTCCACTTT. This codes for CASSSSPGSPLHF.